The present TCR beta chain was sequenced within a study of shared clonotypes between healthy human individuals. V was cut by 1 base and J by 0 bases, with 9 bases left in between. CDR1 MDHEN and CDR2 SYDVKM come from the germline V gene. The CDR3 is 15 residues long. CD8 cells classed as naive were CD45RO-negative and positively selected for CCR7, excluding terminally differentiated effector memory CD45RA+ cells. The protocol was immunoSEQ multiplex PCR, while the TCRdb copy is restricted to in-frame clones and leaves out a portion. The sample lists more than 2 million clones, 93% seen once, with around 1.7% in the top ten.

V usage is TRBV28 and J usage is TRBJ2-5; D remains ambiguous. The sample was naive CD8+ T cells from PBMCs. This receptor was identified in a man aged 18-30 years in good health. Some clones in this sample may be carry-over from other donors' samples. The CDR3 loop reads CASSLFGQNQETQYF. In nucleotides, the CDR3 is TGTGCCAGCAGTTTATTCGGGCAGAACCAAGAGACCCAGTACTTC.